These 29 T cell receptor beta chains were sequenced from one sample in a study of blood T cell repertoires in COVID-19. Generated by immunoSEQ multiplex PCR, the TCRdb table keeps only in-frame clones and is missing some. The sample has approximately 75,000 clones; roughly 80% are singletons. The sample consisted of peripheral blood. The receptors originated from a man aged 30 to 39 with COVID-19, enrolled during active disease.

The chain is built from TRBV30 and TRBJ1-4; 9 positions agree with TRBD1. With 3 bases clipped from V and 8 bases from J, the junction kept 7 bases outside the gene matches. The CDR3 length is 14 residues. The germline CDR1 and CDR2 sequences are GTSNPN and SVGIG (reference sequence). The CDR3 sequence: CAWRDHRGREKLFF. DNA for the CDR3: TGTGCCTGGAGGGACCACAGGGGGCGCGAAAAACTGTTTTTT.

The chain combines TRBV3-1 (or the pseudogene TRBV3-2) with TRBJ2-3, with TRBD2 matching 8 bases. The CDR3 contains 16 residues. Germline CDR1 is LGHDT and CDR2 is YNNKEL (reference sequence). V was pared by 2 bases and J by 2 bases, with 6 bases of the junction left unmatched. CDR3 coding DNA: TGTGCCAGCAGCCAAAGTAGCGGGGTACCCACAGATACGCAGTATTTT. As protein: CASSQSSGVPTDTQYF.

There are a few counts of this clone. The V call is TRBV5-1, the J call TRBJ1-5; 11 positions match TRBD1. The V gene's germline CDR1 is SGHRS and CDR2 YFSETQ. This CDR3 has 14 residues. The trim removed 4 bases at V and 6 bases at J, leaving 3 bases unmatched. Here the CDR3 DNA reads TGCGCCAGCAGCGCTGGGACAGGGGGTCAGCCCCAGCATTTT. Protein: CASSAGTGGQPQHF.

The chain has TRBV2 and TRBJ2-7; a weak D match, TRBD1 (6 bases). There are 14 residues in the CDR3. Germline CDR1 SNHLY, CDR2 FYNNEI. Trimming shortened V by 6 bases and J by 3 bases, and 15 bases separated the two germline ends. CDR3 region: CASSVRDNYYEQYF. CDR3 nucleotides: TGTGCCAGCAGCGTCCGGGACAACTACTACGAGCAGTACTTC.

This clone was picked up one time. The rearrangement uses TRBV19 and TRBJ1-2; D not resolved. The V end lost 7 bases, the J end lost 4 bases, and 13 bases lay between the germline ends. Per the germline V gene, CDR1 is LNHDA and CDR2 is SQIVND (reference sequence). This CDR3 is 13 amino acids long. CDR3 amino acids: CASKAAGSYGYTF. The CDR3, as DNA: TGTGCCAGTAAGGCCGCGGGCTCCTATGGCTACACCTTC.

V gene TRBV5-1 combines with J gene TRBJ2-2; 14 bases map to TRBD2. The CDR3 is 18 amino acids. The trim removed 4 bases at V and 5 bases at J, leaving 10 bases unmatched. Germline loops: CDR1 SGHRS, CDR2 YFSETQ. Written as DNA, the CDR3 is TGCGCCAGCAGCCAGGGACTAGCGGGAGCGGTTACGACCGGGGAGCTGTTTTTT. It specifies CASSQGLAGAVTTGELFF.

The rearrangement uses TRBV15 and TRBJ2-7, with 8 bases lining up with TRBD1. V dropped 8 bases and J dropped 0; count of bases not matched to a gene: 6. Germline V CDR1 and CDR2: LNHNV, YYDKDF (reference sequence). This CDR3 is built from 14 residues. The CDR3 DNA reads as TGTGCCACCGGAAGGACAGGGAGCTCCTACGAGCAGTACTTC. It is translated as CATGRTGSSYEQYF.

In this sample, this clone turned up once. The rearrangement links TRBV29-1 to TRBJ2-1; the match to TRBD2 covers 9 bases. The J segment lost 3 bases and the V segment lost 7 bases, leaving 10 bases of the junction unmatched. The CDR3 spans 15 residues. Germline lookup yields CDR1 SQVTM and CDR2 ANQGSEA. Written as DNA, the CDR3 is TGCAGCGGGAACGGACCTAGCGGGGACTACAATGAGCAGTTCTTC. Protein: CSGNGPSGDYNEQFF.

V and J are TRBV27 and TRBJ2-2, with TRBD2 as a possible D gene (5 bases). The CDR3 has 16 residues. Germline V gene sequence: CDR1 MNHEY, CDR2 SMNVEV (reference sequence). V was trimmed by 5 bases and J by 4 bases, leaving 17 bases between them. This CDR3 is CASSARTLQRTGELFF. DNA of the CDR3: TGTGCCAGCAGTGCCCGGACTTTGCAACGCACCGGGGAGCTGTTTTTT.

The chain is built from TRBV15 and TRBJ1-2, with TRBD1 matching 7 bases. J gave up 8 bases and V 0 bases, and 9 bases lay outside the gene matches. The germline CDR1 and CDR2 sequences are LNHNV and YYDKDF (reference sequence). The CDR3 covers 15 residues. CDR3 sequence (DNA): TGTGCCACCAGCAGAGATCTAACAGGGGCGGAGGGCTACACCTTC. This translates into CATSRDLTGAEGYTF.

This clone appeared a few times. The CDR3 DNA follows: TGTGCCAGCAGTCGCACAGCGAACACTGAAGCTTTCTTT. It encodes CASSRTANTEAFF. The chain combines TRBV6-5 with TRBJ1-1; D unclear. This CDR3 spans 13 amino acids. Germline V gene lookup returns CDR1 MNHEY and CDR2 SVGAGI. V lost 5 bases, J lost 1 base, and 8 bases lay in between.

The chain links TRBV18 to TRBJ1-5; tentative D call: TRBD1 (6 bases). V gave up 3 bases and J gave up 0 bases, with 15 bases separating them. Germline lookup yields CDR1 KGHSH and CDR2 LQKENI. CDR3 size: 17 residues. CDR3 in DNA: TGTGCCAGCTCACCGAAGGGGGGGAGCCATAGCAATCAGCCCCAGCATTTT. Translating it yields CASSPKGGSHSNQPQHF. The entire variable domain, with the rest obtained from reference TRBV18 and TRBJ1-5, is as follows: NAGVMQNPRHLVRRRGQEARLRCSPMKGHSHVYWYRQLPEEGLKFMVYLQKENIIDESGMPKERFSAEFPKEGPSILRIQQVVRGDSAAYFCASSPKGGSHSNQPQHFGDGTRLSIL.

In its sample, this clone was seen once. The V and J genes are TRBV11-2 and TRBJ2-7; tentative D call: TRBD2 (5 bases). Germline V gene sequence: CDR1 SGHAT, CDR2 FQNNGV. The V end lost 1 base, the J end lost 4 bases, and 14 bases lay between the germline ends. The length of the CDR3 is 15 residues. In DNA form, the CDR3 reads TGTGCCAGCAGCTTAGTGAGAGGGAGTGAATACGAGCAGTACTTC. Its translation: CASSLVRGSEYEQYF.

This sequence joins TRBV18 and TRBJ1-1; D possibly corresponds to TRBD1 (6 bases). Germline-derived CDR1 and CDR2 are KGHSH and LQKENI. CDR3 length: 15 residues. The germline V and J ends were trimmed by 6 bases and 0 bases, with 14 bases remaining between them. CDR3 in amino acids: CASSDMDSMNTEAFF. The CDR3 region has the DNA TGTGCCAGCTCGGACATGGACAGCATGAACACTGAAGCTTTCTTT.

This chain's CDR3 is CASSQDRGSQPQHF. The DNA of the CDR3 is TGCGCCAGCAGCCAAGACAGGGGGTCTCAGCCCCAGCATTTT. The gene calls are TRBV4-3 and TRBJ1-5, with TRBD1 identical over 7 bases. This CDR3 is 14 amino acids long. V shed 0 bases and J 6 bases; nucleotides not matched to a gene: 2. Germline CDR1 LGHNA, CDR2 YSLEER.

This clone was counted ten times or more. The chain employs TRBV15 and TRBJ2-1, with TRBD1 identical over 7 bases. The CDR3 totals 17 residues. Per germline, CDR1 LNHNV and CDR2 YYDKDF (reference sequence). V was pared by 0 bases and J by 6 bases, with 11 bases of the junction left unmatched. The CDR3 is CATSRDFGTVIVNEQFF. CDR3 nucleotides: TGTGCCACCAGCAGAGATTTTGGGACAGTAATAGTCAATGAGCAGTTCTTC.

This chain joins TRBV27 and TRBJ1-6; 9 nucleotides agree with TRBD1. With V trimmed by 6 bases and J by 7 bases, 4 bases remained unmatched. Germline values: CDR1 MNHEY, CDR2 SMNVEV (reference sequence). CDR3 length: 14 residues. The chain's CDR3 is CASRRDRENSPLHF. As DNA, the CDR3 is TGTGCCAGCAGGCGGGACAGGGAGAATTCACCCCTCCACTTT.

The gene calls are TRBV27 and TRBJ2-1, with 9 nucleotides matching TRBD2. In germline, CDR1 is MNHEY, CDR2 SMNVEV (reference sequence). The CDR3 runs 15 residues. V shed 2 bases, J shed 10 bases, and the junction held 9 bases outside the gene matches. The CDR3, as DNA: TGTGCCAGCAGTTTAAACCCGGTGAGCGGGGGGGAGCAGTTCTTC. The encoded protein is CASSLNPVSGGEQFF.

The DNA of the CDR3 is TGTGCCAGCAGCCGAATATCCACAGGGGCCTATGGCTACACCTTC. The encoded protein is CASSRISTGAYGYTF. This chain joins TRBV28 and TRBJ1-2, with 7 bases lining up with TRBD1. Germline values: CDR1 MDHEN, CDR2 SYDVKM. Unmatched junction bases numbered 11, after V lost 6 bases and J lost 4 bases. The CDR3 consists of 15 residues.

The rearrangement uses TRBV27 and TRBJ2-7, with D possibly TRBD1 on 6 matching bases. Germline CDR1 MNHEY, CDR2 SMNVEV (reference sequence). The CDR3 spans 13 residues. V lost 4 bases, J lost 2 bases, and 9 bases lay in between. This CDR3 is CASSYRVPYEQYF. The CDR3 bases are TGTGCCAGCAGTTACAGGGTTCCCTACGAGCAGTACTTC.

This sequence joins TRBV10-1 and TRBJ2-5; 7 positions match TRBD1. V dropped 3 bases and J dropped 4; count of bases not matched to a gene: 11. From germline, CDR1 is WNHNN and CDR2 SYGVQD (reference sequence). The CDR3 runs 16 residues. The CDR3 region has the DNA TGCGCCAGCAGTGATTCGAAGGGGGCCCCAATAGAGACCCAGTACTTC. The encoded protein is CASSDSKGAPIETQYF.

Concerning this clone itself: At the DNA level, this CDR3 is encoded by other sequences in the same sample as well. This chain links TRBV6-5 with TRBJ2-7; D is unresolved. Trimming removed 11 bases at V and 0 bases at J, with 8 bases between. This CDR3 has 11 residues. The germline V gene encodes CDR1 MNHEY and CDR2 SVGAGI. The CDR3 protein is CASRSSYEQYF. CDR3 in DNA: TGTGCCTCCCGGAGCTCCTACGAGCAGTACTTC.

This chain uses TRBV29-1 with TRBJ2-7; tentative D call: TRBD1 (6 bases). The CDR3 contains 11 residues. Germline values: CDR1 SQVTM, CDR2 ANQGSEA. V dropped 5 bases and J dropped 5 bases, with 10 bases sitting between them. DNA of the CDR3: TGCAGCGTTCCCAGGGGTAACGAGCAGTACTTC. This gives the protein CSVPRGNEQYF.

This chain connects TRBV7-9 to TRBJ2-7, with 8 bases matching TRBD1. Trimming removed 4 bases from V and 1 base from J; junction bases left unmatched: 6. This CDR3 region has 15 residues. Germline loops: CDR1 SEHNR, CDR2 FQNEAQ (reference sequence). The CDR3 sequence is CASSYPGGESYEQYF. For the CDR3, the DNA is TGTGCCAGCAGCTACCCAGGGGGCGAATCCTACGAGCAGTACTTC.

This chain links TRBV29-1 with TRBJ1-4; 7 bases are a match to TRBD1. Germline trimming cut 7 bases from V and 7 bases from J; bases unmatched to any gene: 9. The CDR3 loop spans 13 amino acids. Germline-derived CDR1 and CDR2 are SQVTM and ANQGSEA. The CDR3 is CSAGQVGTEKLFF. CDR3 bases: TGCAGCGCCGGACAGGTCGGGACTGAAAAACTGTTTTTT.

V and J are TRBV2 and TRBJ1-6; 12 bases fit TRBD1. The V gene's germline CDR1 is SNHLY and CDR2 FYNNEI. This CDR3 is 15 amino acids long. V lost 5 bases to trimming and J lost 8 bases; unmatched junction nucleotides: 4. The CDR3 region has the DNA TGTGCCAGCAGTCCGGGACAGGGGGCTCATTCACCCCTCCACTTT. It translates to CASSPGQGAHSPLHF.

This chain connects TRBV5-1 to TRBJ2-1; D is possibly TRBD2 (6 bases). Germline lookup yields CDR1 SGHRS and CDR2 YFSETQ. V was shortened by 4 bases and J by 2 bases, with 16 bases between the two germline ends. The CDR3 has 16 amino acids. The CDR3 spells CASSPGLLITYNEQFF. Here the CDR3 DNA reads TGCGCCAGCAGCCCGGGACTTCTCATAACCTACAATGAGCAGTTCTTC.

The chain is built from TRBV19 and TRBJ1-5; 7 bases are a match to TRBD1. Germline V lookup: CDR1 LNHDA, CDR2 SQIVND (reference sequence). The CDR3 is 11 residues long. The V and J ends lost 8 bases and 9 bases, in that order; junction bases with no gene match: 4. The CDR3 reads CASHQGGPQHF. The CDR3 region has the DNA TGTGCCAGTCACCAGGGGGGGCCCCAGCATTTT.

The sample holds many counts of this clone. CDR3 residues: CASSEEEAGSNEQFF. For the CDR3, the DNA is TGTGCCAGCAGTGAAGAGGAAGCAGGGTCGAATGAGCAGTTCTTC. V is TRBV6-1 and J is TRBJ2-1; the D gene is possibly TRBD1 (5 bases). Per the germline V gene, CDR1 is MNHNS and CDR2 is SASEGT. V was pared by 1 base and J by 7 bases, with 14 bases between. The CDR3 is 15 residues long.